Below are 8 T cell receptor beta chains sequenced from a single sample in a study of cytomegalovirus exposure and HLA in healthy donors. The study ran its PCR with 60 Vbeta and 13 Jbeta primers. Profiling relied on immunoSEQ multiplex PCR, and the TCRdb table lists in-frame clones only, not all of them. The sample consists of about 140,000 clones, 77% of them appearing once. The sample was PBMCs. These receptors were collected from a male donor in good health and CMV-seronegative.

The chain links TRBV28 to TRBJ1-4; possibly TRBD1 for D (5 bases). Germline V lookup: CDR1 MDHEN, CDR2 SYDVKM. The V end was cut by 1 base, the J end by 4 bases, with 16 bases between. The length of the CDR3 is 17 residues. CDR3: CASSLSPSDRGNEKLFF. CDR3 DNA: TGTGCCAGCAGTTTATCTCCCTCCGACAGAGGTAATGAAAAACTGTTTTTT.

The J gene is TRBJ2-3, the V gene TRBV5-1, with 9 bases that match TRBD1. The germline V gene has CDR1 SGHRS and CDR2 YFSETQ. V gave up 4 bases and J gave up 2 bases; unmatched junction bases: 5. The CDR3 is made up of 15 amino acids. The CDR3 loop reads CASSLGQGITDTQYF. The CDR3 DNA reads as TGCGCCAGCAGCCTAGGACAGGGGATCACAGATACGCAGTATTTT.

V is TRBV5-8 and J is TRBJ2-2, with unresolved D. CDR1 and CDR2 from the germline V gene are SGHTS and YDEGEE. The CDR3 totals 12 residues. V was cut by 4 bases and J by 3 bases, with 4 bases left in between. CDR3 coding DNA: TGTGCCAGCAGCCCCGACACCGGGGAGCTGTTTTTT. Its protein product is CASSPDTGELFF.

This chain links TRBV18 with TRBJ2-2, with 7 bases lining up with TRBD1. The CDR3 has 16 residues. The germline V gene encodes CDR1 KGHSH and CDR2 LQKENI. The junction had 6 bases not matched to a gene; V was cut back by 0 bases and J by 5 bases. CDR3 loop: CASSPPFQGVTGELFF. The CDR3 nucleotides are TGTGCCAGCTCACCACCGTTTCAGGGGGTTACCGGGGAGCTGTTTTTT.

This chain connects TRBV27 to TRBJ2-5; TRBD1 aligns across 9 bases. Losses at the gene ends were 4 bases for V and 5 bases for J; bases not matched to a gene: 5. This CDR3 is 14 amino acids long. From germline, CDR1 is MNHEY and CDR2 SMNVEV (reference sequence). The CDR3 region has the DNA TGTGCCAGCAGTTCCACAGGGGGCCGTGAGACCCAGTACTTC. Its protein is CASSSTGGRETQYF.

This chain links TRBV28 with TRBJ2-3; a possible D gene is TRBD2 (6 bases). V shed 5 bases and J shed 8 bases, with 20 bases lying between them. CDR3 length equals 15 residues. Germline loops: CDR1 MDHEN, CDR2 SYDVKM. CDR3 bases: TGTGCCAGCAGTCGGGGGACTGCGGGGACCGGTACGCAGTATTTT. Its protein product is CASSRGTAGTGTQYF.

The chain has TRBV7-9 and TRBJ1-2; no firm D call. Germline-derived CDR1 and CDR2 are SEHNR and FQNEAQ (reference sequence). V was pared by 1 base and J by 8 bases, with 8 bases between. The CDR3 has 12 amino acids. In DNA, the CDR3 is TGTGCCAGCAGCTTAGAGACAAGAGGCTACACCTTC. It yields the protein CASSLETRGYTF.

The chain combines TRBV7-2 with TRBJ1-5, with 7 bases matching TRBD1. J was trimmed by 4 bases and V by 5 bases; bases with no gene match: 2. Per germline, CDR1 SGHTA and CDR2 FQGNSA. The CDR3 is made up of 13 amino acids. CDR3 in DNA: TGTGCCAGCAGCACACAGGGGAATCAGCCCCAGCATTTT. It specifies CASSTQGNQPQHF.